Below, one T cell receptor (beta chain) is given with its context. Its antigen remains unknown. V was shortened by 4 bases and J by 3 bases, with 14 bases between the two germline ends. CDR1 is SGHRS and CDR2 is YFSETQ in the germline V gene. The CDR3 is 14 amino acids. This record belongs to a study of shared clonotypes between healthy human individuals. General study points: Four donors shared approximately 5% of their naive CD4 clonotypes.

The healthy adult donors were HIV-negative and reported no recent acute infections or vaccinations. Each cell subset's genomic DNA was divided evenly among several immunoSEQ plates. Method: immunoSEQ multiplex PCR; TCRdb's copy keeps in-frame clones and lacks some. Of around 510,000 clones detected, roughly 95% appear once; the ten largest clones hold around 0.067%. Sample: naive CD4+ T cells sorted from blood. Described subset: CD45RA+ positively selected. This TCR was sampled from a woman aged 25 to 45 in good health. This chain uses TRBV5-1 with TRBJ2-7; D not resolved. The CDR3 bases are TGCGCCAGCAGCCCCCGCTACAGTGACTACGAGCAGTACTTC. This encodes CASSPRYSDYEQYF.